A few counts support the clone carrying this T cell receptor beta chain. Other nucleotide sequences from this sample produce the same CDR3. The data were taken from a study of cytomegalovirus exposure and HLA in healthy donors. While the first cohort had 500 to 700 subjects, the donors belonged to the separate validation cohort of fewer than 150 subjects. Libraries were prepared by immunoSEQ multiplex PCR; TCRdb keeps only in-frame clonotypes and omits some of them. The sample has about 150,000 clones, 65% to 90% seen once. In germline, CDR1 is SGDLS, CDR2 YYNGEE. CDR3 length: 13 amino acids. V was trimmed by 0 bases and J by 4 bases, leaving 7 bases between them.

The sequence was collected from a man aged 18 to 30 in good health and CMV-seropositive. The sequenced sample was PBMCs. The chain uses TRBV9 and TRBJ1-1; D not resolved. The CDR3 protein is CASSVGDSTEAFF. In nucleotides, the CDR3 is TGTGCCAGCAGCGTAGGAGATAGCACTGAAGCTTTCTTT.